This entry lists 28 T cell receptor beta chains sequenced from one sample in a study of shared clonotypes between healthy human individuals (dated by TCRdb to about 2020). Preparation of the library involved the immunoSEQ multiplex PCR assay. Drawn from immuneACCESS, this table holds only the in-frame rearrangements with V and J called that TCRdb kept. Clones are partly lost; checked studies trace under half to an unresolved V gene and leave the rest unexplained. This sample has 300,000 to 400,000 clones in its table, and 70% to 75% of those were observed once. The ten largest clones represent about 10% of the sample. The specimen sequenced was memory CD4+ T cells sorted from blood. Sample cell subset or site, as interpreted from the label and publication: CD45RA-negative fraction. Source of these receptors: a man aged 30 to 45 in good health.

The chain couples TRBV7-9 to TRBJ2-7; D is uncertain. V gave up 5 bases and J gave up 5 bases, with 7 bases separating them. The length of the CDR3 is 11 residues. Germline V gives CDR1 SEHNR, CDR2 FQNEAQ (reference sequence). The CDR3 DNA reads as TGTGCCAGCAGCCAACGCCACGAGCAGTACTTC. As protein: CASSQRHEQYF. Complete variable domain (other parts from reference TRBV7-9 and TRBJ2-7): DTGVSQNPRHKITKRGQNVTFRCDPISEHNRLYWYRQTLGQGPEFLTYFQNEAQLEKSRLLSDRFSAERPKGSFSTLEIQRTEQGDSAMYLCASSQRHEQYFGPGTRLTVT.

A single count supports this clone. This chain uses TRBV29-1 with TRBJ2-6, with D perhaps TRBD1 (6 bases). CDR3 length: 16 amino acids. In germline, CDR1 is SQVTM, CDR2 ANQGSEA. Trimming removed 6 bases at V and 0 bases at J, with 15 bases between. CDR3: CSVARDIDSGANVLTF. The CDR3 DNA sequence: TGCAGCGTAGCCCGGGACATTGACTCTGGGGCCAACGTCCTGACTTTC.

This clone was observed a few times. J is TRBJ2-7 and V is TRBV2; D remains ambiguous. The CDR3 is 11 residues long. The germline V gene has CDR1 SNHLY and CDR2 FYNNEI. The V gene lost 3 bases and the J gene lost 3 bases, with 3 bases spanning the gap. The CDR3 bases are TGTGCCAGCAGTGACAGCTACGAGCAGTACTTC. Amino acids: CASSDSYEQYF.

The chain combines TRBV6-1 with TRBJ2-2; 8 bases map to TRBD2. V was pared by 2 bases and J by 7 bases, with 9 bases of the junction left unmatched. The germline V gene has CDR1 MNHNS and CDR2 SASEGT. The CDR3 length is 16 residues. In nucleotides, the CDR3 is TGTGCCAGCAGTGAAAGGTTCGCGGGAGGCAACGGGGAGCTGTTTTTT. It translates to CASSERFAGGNGELFF.

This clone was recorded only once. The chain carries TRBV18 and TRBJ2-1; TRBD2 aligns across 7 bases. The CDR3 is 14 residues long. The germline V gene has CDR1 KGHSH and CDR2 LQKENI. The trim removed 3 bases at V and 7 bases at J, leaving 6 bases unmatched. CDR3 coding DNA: TGTGCCAGCTCACCGGCGGGAGTTAGAAATGAGCAGTTCTTC. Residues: CASSPAGVRNEQFF. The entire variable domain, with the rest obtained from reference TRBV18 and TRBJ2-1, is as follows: NAGVMQNPRHLVRRRGQEARLRCSPMKGHSHVYWYRQLPEEGLKFMVYLQKENIIDESGMPKERFSAEFPKEGPSILRIQQVVRGDSAAYFCASSPAGVRNEQFFGPGTRLTVL.

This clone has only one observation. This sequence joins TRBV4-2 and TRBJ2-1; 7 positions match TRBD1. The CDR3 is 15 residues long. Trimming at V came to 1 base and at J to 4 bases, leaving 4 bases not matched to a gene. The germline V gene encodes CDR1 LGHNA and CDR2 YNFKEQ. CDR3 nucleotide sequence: TGTGCCAGCAGCCAAGGAGGGGGCCAGTACAATGAGCAGTTCTTC. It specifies CASSQGGGQYNEQFF.

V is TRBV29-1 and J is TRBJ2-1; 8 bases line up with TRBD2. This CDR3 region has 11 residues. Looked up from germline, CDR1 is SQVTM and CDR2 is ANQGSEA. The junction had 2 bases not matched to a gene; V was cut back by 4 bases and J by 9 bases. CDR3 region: CSVGLAGEQFF. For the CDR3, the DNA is TGCAGCGTTGGCCTAGCGGGTGAGCAGTTCTTC.

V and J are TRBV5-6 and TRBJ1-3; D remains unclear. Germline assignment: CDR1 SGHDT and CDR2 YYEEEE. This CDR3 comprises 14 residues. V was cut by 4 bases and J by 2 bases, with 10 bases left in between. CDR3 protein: CASSGEGAGNTIYF. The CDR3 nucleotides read TGTGCCAGCAGCGGGGAGGGCGCTGGAAACACCATATATTTT.

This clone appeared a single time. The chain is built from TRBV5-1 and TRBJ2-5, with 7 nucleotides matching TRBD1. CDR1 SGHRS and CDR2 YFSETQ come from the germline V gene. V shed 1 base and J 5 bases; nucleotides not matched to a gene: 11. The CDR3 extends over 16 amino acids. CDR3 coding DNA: TGCGCCAGCAGCTTGTCCACAGGGGTTATGTTCGAGACCCAGTACTTC. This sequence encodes CASSLSTGVMFETQYF. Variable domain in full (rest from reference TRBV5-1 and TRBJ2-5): KAGVTQTPRYLIKTRGQQVTLSCSPISGHRSVSWYQQTPGQGLQFLFEYFSETQRNKGNFPGRFSGRQFSNSRSEMNVSTLELGDSALYLCASSLSTGVMFETQYFGPGTRLLVL.

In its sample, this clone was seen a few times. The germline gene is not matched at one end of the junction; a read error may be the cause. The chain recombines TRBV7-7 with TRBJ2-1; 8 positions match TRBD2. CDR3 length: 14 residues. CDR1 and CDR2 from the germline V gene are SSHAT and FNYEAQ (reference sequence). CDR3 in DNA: TGTGCTAGCAGCTTAGCGGGGACTACTAATGAGCAGTTCTTC. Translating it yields CASSLAGTTNEQFF.

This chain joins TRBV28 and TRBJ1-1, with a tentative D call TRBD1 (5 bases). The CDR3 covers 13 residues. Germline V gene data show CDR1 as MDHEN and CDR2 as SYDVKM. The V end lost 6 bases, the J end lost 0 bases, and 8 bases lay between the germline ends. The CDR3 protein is CASSRGMNTEAFF. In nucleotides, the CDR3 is TGTGCCAGCAGCCGGGGGATGAACACTGAAGCTTTCTTT.

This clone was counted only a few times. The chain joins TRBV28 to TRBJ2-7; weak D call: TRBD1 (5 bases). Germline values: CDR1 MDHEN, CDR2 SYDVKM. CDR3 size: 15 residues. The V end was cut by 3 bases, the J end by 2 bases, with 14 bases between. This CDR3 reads CASSFQHRPPYEQYF. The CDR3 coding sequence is TGTGCCAGCAGTTTTCAGCACAGGCCACCCTACGAGCAGTACTTC. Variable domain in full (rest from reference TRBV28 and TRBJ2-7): DVKVTQSSRYLVKRTGEKVFLECVQDMDHENMFWYRQDPGLGLRLIYFSYDVKMKEKGDIPEGYSVSREKKERFSLILESASTNQTSMYLCASSFQHRPPYEQYFGPGTRLTVT.

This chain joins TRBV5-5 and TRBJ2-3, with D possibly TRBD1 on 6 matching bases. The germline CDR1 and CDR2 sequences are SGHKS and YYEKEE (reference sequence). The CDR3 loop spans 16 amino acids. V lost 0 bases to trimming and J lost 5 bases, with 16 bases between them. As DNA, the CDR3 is TGTGCCAGCAGCTTGGGTAGCAGGGGCCGAGGAGATACGCAGTATTTT. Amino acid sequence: CASSLGSRGRGDTQYF.

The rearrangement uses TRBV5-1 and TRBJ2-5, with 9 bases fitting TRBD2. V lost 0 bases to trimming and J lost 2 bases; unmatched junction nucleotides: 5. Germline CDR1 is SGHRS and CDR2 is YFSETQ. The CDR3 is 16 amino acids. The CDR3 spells CASSLGTSAEQETQYF. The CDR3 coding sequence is TGCGCCAGCAGCTTGGGGACTAGCGCCGAACAAGAGACCCAGTACTTC. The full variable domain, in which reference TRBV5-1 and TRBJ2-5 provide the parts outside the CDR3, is KAGVTQTPRYLIKTRGQQVTLSCSPISGHRSVSWYQQTPGQGLQFLFEYFSETQRNKGNFPGRFSGRQFSNSRSEMNVSTLELGDSALYLCASSLGTSAEQETQYFGPGTRLLVL.

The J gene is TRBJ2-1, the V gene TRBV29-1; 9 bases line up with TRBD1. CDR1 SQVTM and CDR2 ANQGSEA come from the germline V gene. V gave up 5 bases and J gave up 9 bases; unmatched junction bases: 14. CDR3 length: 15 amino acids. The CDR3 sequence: CSVTGGSGIRGEQFF. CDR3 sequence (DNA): TGCAGCGTTACAGGGGGCAGCGGGATACGGGGTGAGCAGTTCTTC.

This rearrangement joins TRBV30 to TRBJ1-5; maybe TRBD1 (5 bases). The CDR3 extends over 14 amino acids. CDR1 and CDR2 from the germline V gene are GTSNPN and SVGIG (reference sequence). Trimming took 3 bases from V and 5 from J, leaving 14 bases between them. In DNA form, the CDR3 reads TGTGCCTGGAGGGGGGTCGGGGCGGATCAGCCCCAGCATTTT. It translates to CAWRGVGADQPQHF.

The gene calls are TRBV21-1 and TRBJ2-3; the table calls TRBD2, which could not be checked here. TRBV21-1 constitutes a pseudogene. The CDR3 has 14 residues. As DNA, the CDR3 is TGTGCCAGCAGCGGGAGGGGGGGCACAGATACGCAGTATTTT. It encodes CASSGRGGTDTQYF.

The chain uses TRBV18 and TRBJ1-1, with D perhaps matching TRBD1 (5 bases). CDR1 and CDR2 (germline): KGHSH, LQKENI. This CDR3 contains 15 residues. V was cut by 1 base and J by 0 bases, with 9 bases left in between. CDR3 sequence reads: CASSPRDGMNTEAFF. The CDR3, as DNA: TGTGCCAGCTCACCACGGGACGGAATGAACACTGAAGCTTTCTTT.

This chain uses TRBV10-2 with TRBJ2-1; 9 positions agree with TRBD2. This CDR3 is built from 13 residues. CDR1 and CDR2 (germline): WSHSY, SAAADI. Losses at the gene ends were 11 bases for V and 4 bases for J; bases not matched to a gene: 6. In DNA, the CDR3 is TGCGCCGCGGGGGGACTAGCTTACAATGAGCAGTTCTTC. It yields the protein CAAGGLAYNEQFF.

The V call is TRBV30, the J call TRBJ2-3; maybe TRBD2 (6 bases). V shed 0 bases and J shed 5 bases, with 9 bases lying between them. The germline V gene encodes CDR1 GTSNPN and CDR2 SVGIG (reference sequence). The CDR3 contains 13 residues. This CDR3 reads CAWSVRREDTQYF. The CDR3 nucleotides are TGTGCCTGGAGTGTAAGGCGGGAAGATACGCAGTATTTT.

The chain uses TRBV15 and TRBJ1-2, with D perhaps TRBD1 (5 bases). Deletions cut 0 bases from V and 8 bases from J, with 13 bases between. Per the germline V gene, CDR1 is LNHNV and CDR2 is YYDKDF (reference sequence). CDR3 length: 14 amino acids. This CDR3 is CATSRDRGREGYTF. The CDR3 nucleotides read TGTGCCACCAGCAGAGATAGAGGCAGGGAAGGCTACACCTTC. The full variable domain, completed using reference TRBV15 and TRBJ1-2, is DAMVIQNPRYQVTQFGKPVTLSCSQTLNHNVMYWYQQKSSQAPKLLFHYYDKDFNNEADTPDNFQSRRPNTSFCFLDIRSPGLGDTAMYLCATSRDRGREGYTFGSGTRLTVV.

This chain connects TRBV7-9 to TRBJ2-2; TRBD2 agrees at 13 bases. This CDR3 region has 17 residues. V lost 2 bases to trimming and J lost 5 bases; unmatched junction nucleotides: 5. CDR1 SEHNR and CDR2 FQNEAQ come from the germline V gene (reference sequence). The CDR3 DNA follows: TGTGCCAGCAGCTTACCCGGACTAGCGGGAGTTACCGGGGAGCTGTTTTTT. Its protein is CASSLPGLAGVTGELFF.

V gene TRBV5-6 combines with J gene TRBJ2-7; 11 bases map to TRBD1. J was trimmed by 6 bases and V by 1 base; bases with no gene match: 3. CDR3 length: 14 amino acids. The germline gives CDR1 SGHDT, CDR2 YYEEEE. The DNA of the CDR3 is TGTGCCAGCAGCTTGAGGACAGGGGGCAGCGAGCAGTACTTC. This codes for CASSLRTGGSEQYF.

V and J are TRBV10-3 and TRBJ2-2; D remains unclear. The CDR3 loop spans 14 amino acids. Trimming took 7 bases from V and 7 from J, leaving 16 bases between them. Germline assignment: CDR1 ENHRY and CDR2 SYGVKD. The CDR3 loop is CAITMEAVFGELFF. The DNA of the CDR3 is TGTGCCATCACGATGGAAGCCGTCTTCGGGGAGCTGTTTTTT.

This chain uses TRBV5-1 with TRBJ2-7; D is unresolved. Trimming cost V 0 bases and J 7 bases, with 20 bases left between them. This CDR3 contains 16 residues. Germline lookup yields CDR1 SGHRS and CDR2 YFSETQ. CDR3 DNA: TGCGCCAGCAGCTTGGGGTTAGCTGATCCCATCGTGGAGCAGTACTTC. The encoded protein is CASSLGLADPIVEQYF. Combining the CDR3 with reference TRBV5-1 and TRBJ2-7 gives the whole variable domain KAGVTQTPRYLIKTRGQQVTLSCSPISGHRSVSWYQQTPGQGLQFLFEYFSETQRNKGNFPGRFSGRQFSNSRSEMNVSTLELGDSALYLCASSLGLADPIVEQYFGPGTRLTVT.

CDR3 region: CASSLVGADTEAFF. The CDR3 DNA reads as TGCGCCAGCAGCTTGGTTGGGGCGGACACTGAAGCTTTCTTT. This chain connects TRBV5-1 to TRBJ1-1, with TRBD1 as a possible D gene (5 bases). The germline V gene has CDR1 SGHRS and CDR2 YFSETQ. CDR3 size: 14 residues. V dropped 0 bases and J dropped 3 bases, with 9 bases sitting between them.

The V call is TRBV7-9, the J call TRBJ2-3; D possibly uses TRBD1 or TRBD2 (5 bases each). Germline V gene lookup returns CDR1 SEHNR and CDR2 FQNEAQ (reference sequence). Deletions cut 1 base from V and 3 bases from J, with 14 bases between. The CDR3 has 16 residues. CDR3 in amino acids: CASSLGRSGTTDTQYF. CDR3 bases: TGTGCCAGCAGCTTAGGGCGTAGTGGGACGACAGATACGCAGTATTTT.

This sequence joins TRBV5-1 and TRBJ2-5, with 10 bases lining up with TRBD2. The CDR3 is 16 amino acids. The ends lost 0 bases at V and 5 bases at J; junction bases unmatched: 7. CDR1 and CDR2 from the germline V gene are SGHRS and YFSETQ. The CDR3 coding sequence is TGCGCCAGCAGCTTGGTTGGGCTAGCGGGAGTTGAGACCCAGTACTTC. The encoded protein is CASSLVGLAGVETQYF.